This TCR beta chain was recovered during a study of blood T cell repertoires in COVID-19. Study summary: The United States, Italy and Spain were the sources of the acute and convalescent COVID-19 samples.

The V gene's germline CDR1 is MGHRA and CDR2 YSYEKL. The length of the CDR3 is 17 residues. Germline trimming cut 1 base from V and 5 bases from J; bases unmatched to any gene: 12. Generated by immunoSEQ multiplex PCR, the TCRdb table keeps only in-frame clones and is missing some. The sample consists of about 140,000 clones, around 81% of them appearing once. Sequenced: peripheral blood. This TCR came from a woman aged 60 to 75 with acute or convalescent COVID-19. V usage is TRBV4-1 and J usage is TRBJ2-3, with 7 bases matching TRBD1. DNA for the CDR3: TGCGCCAGCAGCCAAGTCCGCCAAGTAGGGGGCAGAGATACGCAGTATTTT. This gives the protein CASSQVRQVGGRDTQYF.